Presented here are 19 T cell receptor beta chains from one specimen sequenced in a study of vaccination and CD4 T cells after COVID-19 (dated by TCRdb to 2021 to 2024). These receptors lack a known antigen. The sample's treatment or condition, from its label and the paper: approximately nine-day PBMC culture with coronavirus spike peptide pools or control peptides (ViraFEST assay). Library construction relied on PCR. The data were produced on an Illumina iSeq 100. TCR sequencing of DNA from cultured CD4+ T cells used the Oncomine TCR Beta short-read assay at the Johns Hopkins FTIC core. The public reads were reprocessed in TCRdb via fastp at Q25 and MiXCR, keeping in-frame beta chains. Each entry is one CDR3 protein sequence, shown with its most common DNA and genes. Counted in this sample were fewer than 20,000 distinct CDR3 sequences; over 25% of them appeared once. Approximately 15% of the sample lies in the top ten.

The sample consisted of cultured CD4+ T cells from blood. Receptor source: a human donor with COVID-19.

This sequence joins TRBV7-6 and TRBJ1-1, with D unclear. Trimming removed 0 bases from V and 4 bases from J, with 12 bases in between. CDR3 length: 15 residues. Per the germline V gene, CDR1 is SGHVS and CDR2 is FNYEAQ. CDR3 in amino acids: CASSLAGGVPTEAFF. The CDR3 DNA follows: TGTGCCAGCAGCTTAGCAGGCGGGGTCCCCACTGAAGCTTTCTTT.

The chain couples TRBV7-6 to TRBJ2-7; D tentatively reads TRBD1 or TRBD2 (6 bases each). The V gene lost 5 bases and the J gene lost 3 bases, with 17 bases spanning the gap. The CDR3 runs to 15 residues. Germline CDR1 and CDR2: SGHVS and FNYEAQ. The CDR3: CASSRQTGASYEQYF. CDR3 DNA sequence: TGTGCCAGCAGCCGCCAAACGGGGGCCAGCTACGAGCAGTACTTC.

The chain uses TRBV6-2 or TRBV6-3 and TRBJ2-5; TRBD1 matches 9 bases. Germline values: CDR1 MNHEY, CDR2 SVGEGT. The trim removed 5 bases at V and 2 bases at J, leaving 6 bases unmatched. CDR3 length: 15 amino acids. For the CDR3, the DNA is TGTGCCAGCAGTCCCCGACAGGGGGGGCAAGAGACCCAGTACTTC. Protein product: CASSPRQGGQETQYF.

This clonotype turned up a few times. The chain joins TRBV2 to TRBJ2-3; weak D call: TRBD1 (6 bases). There are 16 residues in the CDR3. Between the trimmed V and J ends, which lost 1 base and 3 bases, there was a span of 14 bases. Germline V gene sequence: CDR1 SNHLY, CDR2 FYNNEI. CDR3 sequence reads: CASSEEGQGITDTQYF. In DNA, the CDR3 is TGTGCCAGCAGTGAAGAGGGGCAGGGGATAACAGATACGCAGTATTTT.

This clonotype was counted between two and nine times. The genes are TRBV6-1 and TRBJ2-7, with TRBD1 matching over 7 bases. This CDR3 spans 14 amino acids. Germline V lookup: CDR1 MNHNS, CDR2 SASEGT. V lost 8 bases to trimming and J lost 7 bases; unmatched junction nucleotides: 14. CDR3 in amino acids: CASSEEGPGGEQYF. CDR3 sequence (DNA): TGTGCCAGCTCCGAAGAGGGCCCAGGGGGAGAGCAGTACTTC.

CDR3: CASRMVVGSDTQYF. Written as DNA, the CDR3 is TGTGCCAGCAGAATGGTAGTAGGGTCAGATACGCAGTATTTT. The rearrangement joins TRBV6-1 to TRBJ2-3; D call uncertain. The CDR3 contains 14 residues. The germline V gene encodes CDR1 MNHNS and CDR2 SASEGT. V gave up 6 bases and J gave up 4 bases, with 14 bases separating them.

This clonotype was counted only a few times. The chain couples TRBV11-3 to TRBJ2-7; possibly TRBD2 for D (6 bases). With 5 bases removed from V and 3 bases from J, the gap between germline ends came to 17 bases. This CDR3 is built from 15 residues. Germline V gene sequence: CDR1 SGHNT, CDR2 YENEEA. CDR3 in amino acids: CASSPTRTAGYEQYF. In DNA, the CDR3 is TGTGCCAGCAGCCCGACTAGGACGGCAGGCTACGAGCAGTACTTC.

This clonotype was seen a few times. This chain links TRBV20-1 with TRBJ1-2; D possibly corresponds to TRBD1 (5 bases). CDR1 and CDR2 (germline): DFQATT, SNEGSKA (reference sequence). The CDR3 extends over 11 amino acids. The CDR3 here is CRGDGEDGYTF. The CDR3 DNA reads as TGCAGGGGGGACGGAGAGGATGGCTACACCTTC.

This clonotype was observed a handful of times. This chain joins TRBV12-3 or TRBV12-4 and TRBJ1-2; 8 bases align to TRBD1. Trimming took 5 bases from V and 8 from J; bases not matched to a gene: 7. The CDR3 is 13 amino acids. The CDR3 DNA follows: TGTGCCAGCAGTCCCCAGGGGGCCGAGGGCTACACCTTC. Translated: CASSPQGAEGYTF.

Here the CDR3 reads CASSFWQAGGSTEAFF. The CDR3 DNA reads TGTGCCAGCAGCTTTTGGCAGGCCGGTGGGAGCACTGAAGCTTTCTTT. The chain uses TRBV7-2 and TRBJ1-1; no clear D gene. Per the germline V gene, CDR1 is SGHTA and CDR2 is FQGNSA. The V end was cut by 3 bases, the J end by 4 bases, with 18 bases between. CDR3 length: 16 residues.

V and J are TRBV6-4 and TRBJ2-3; 8 bases agree with TRBD2. The CDR3 is 14 amino acids. Unmatched junction bases numbered 0, after V lost 3 bases and J lost 1 base. Germline lookup yields CDR1 MRHNA and CDR2 SNTAGT. This CDR3 is CASSERGGTDTQYF. The CDR3 bases are TGTGCCAGCAGTGAGCGGGGGGGCACAGATACGCAGTATTTT.

This clonotype was seen a few times. The chain is built from TRBV19 and TRBJ1-3; the match to TRBD1 covers 7 bases. The ends lost 7 bases at V and 0 bases at J; junction bases unmatched: 6. This CDR3 contains 15 residues. CDR1 and CDR2 (germline): LNHDA, SQIVND (reference sequence). The CDR3 DNA reads TGTGCCAGTACCGAGACAGGGTTCTCTGGAAACACCATATATTTT. Translated: CASTETGFSGNTIYF.

This clonotype was counted a few times. The rearrangement links TRBV6-1 to TRBJ2-7; 8 bases line up with TRBD1. CDR3 length: 13 residues. Losses at the gene ends were 6 bases for V and 5 bases for J; bases not matched to a gene: 6. Germline V gene sequence: CDR1 MNHNS, CDR2 SASEGT. The CDR3 region is CASRHDRGHEQYF. For the CDR3, the DNA is TGTGCCAGCAGACACGACAGGGGTCACGAGCAGTACTTC.

V and J are TRBV20-1 and TRBJ2-1; 13 nucleotides line up with TRBD2. The V segment lost 7 bases and the J segment 6 bases; nucleotides outside the gene matches: 9. The V gene's germline CDR1 is DFQATT and CDR2 SNEGSKA (reference sequence). This CDR3 region has 15 residues. The CDR3 coding sequence is TGCAGTGTCCCGCCTGGGACTAGCGGGGTCAATGAGCAGTTCTTC. It yields the protein CSVPPGTSGVNEQFF.

This clonotype was found a few times. This chain joins TRBV6-1 and TRBJ2-2; D unclear. CDR3 length equals 15 residues. Germline V gene data show CDR1 as MNHNS and CDR2 as SASEGT. Trimming pared 6 bases from V and 4 bases from J, leaving 15 bases between. CDR3 in DNA: TGTGCCAGCAGCCCCGTCGGGCTCAGCACCGGGGAGCTGTTTTTT. Protein sequence: CASSPVGLSTGELFF.

V and J are TRBV20-1 and TRBJ2-1, with D perhaps TRBD2 (6 bases). The germline gives CDR1 DFQATT, CDR2 SNEGSKA (reference sequence). CDR3 length: 15 amino acids. Trimming stripped 7 bases from V and 8 bases from J, with 24 bases between. The chain's CDR3 is CSVASVSPTSDEQFF. CDR3 nucleotide sequence: TGCAGTGTGGCTAGCGTAAGCCCTACGAGCGATGAGCAGTTCTTC.

In this sample, this clonotype turned up a few times. The chain employs TRBV7-2 and TRBJ2-3; tentatively, D is TRBD1 or TRBD2 (5 bases each). Germline V lookup: CDR1 SGHTA, CDR2 FQGNSA. This CDR3 contains 13 residues. V was clipped by 5 bases and J by 4 bases, with 10 bases between them. The CDR3 nucleotides read TGTGCCAGCAGCGTCCGGGGCGCAGATACGCAGTATTTT. This translates into CASSVRGADTQYF.

The chain couples TRBV10-1 to TRBJ2-2; tentatively, D is TRBD1 (5 bases). V was trimmed by 5 bases and J by 5 bases, leaving 12 bases between them. CDR3 length: 14 amino acids. The germline CDR1 and CDR2 sequences are WNHNN and SYGVQD (reference sequence). The CDR3 loop is CASSLETGTGELFF. CDR3 DNA sequence: TGCGCCAGCAGTCTGGAAACAGGAACCGGGGAGCTGTTTTTT.

The gene calls are TRBV9 and TRBJ1-2, with 10 bases that match TRBD1. This CDR3 region has 13 residues. Germline trimming cut 3 bases from V and 7 bases from J; bases unmatched to any gene: 3. The germline CDR1 and CDR2 sequences are SGDLS and YYNGEE. CDR3 protein: CASSDGTGVGYTF. In DNA form, the CDR3 reads TGTGCCAGCAGCGACGGGACAGGGGTTGGCTACACCTTC.